This T cell receptor beta chain was recorded in a study of T cells in Graves' hyperthyroidism and ophthalmopathy (dated by TCRdb to the late 2010s). Some background on the complete study: Peripheral blood was sampled at the time of initial diagnosis, prior to any treatment. TCR V-J signatures able to tell the groups apart were searched for in a discovery cohort of 90 to 100 patients, of whom more than 40 had Graves' ophthalmopathy and about 60 had stable Graves' hyperthyroidism. Thyroid tissue and blood T-cell repertoires from six Graves' hyperthyroidism patients were also compared in the study. Prospective prediction of ophthalmopathy was tested in an independent validation cohort consisting of about 20 hyperthyroidism patients and more than 15 patients who later progressed to ophthalmopathy. According to the paper, TCR Vbeta CDR3 sequencing was carried out on 135 peripheral blood samples, which came from 40 to 45 ophthalmopathy, about 75 hyperthyroidism and 17 progressor patients. The 75 to 100 discovery patients were divided at random into training and test sets in a 7:3 ratio. After sampling, hyperthyroidism patients received methimazole starting at 30 mg daily, and ophthalmopathy patients received high-dose intravenous methylprednisolone. General findings and caveats noted by the study authors: Ophthalmopathy was separated from stable hyperthyroidism by a 13 V-J signature model, with 85% to 90% sensitivity and just over 81% specificity obtained in cross-validation and 80%/75% obtained in testing. Most expanded thyroid clonotypes (frequency above 0.001) were also detected in blood, a finding suggesting that blood repertoires may reflect thyroid immune responses. No statistical method was used to set the sample size in advance, and investigators knew the group allocation. In validation, the model predicted progression to ophthalmopathy with around 71% sensitivity and 72% to 85% specificity, a median of 6.5 months before onset.

Spanning cysteine to phenylalanine, the CDR3 consists of 14 amino acids. CDR3 DNA only is kept here, 42 bases in frame from base 1. CDR1 and CDR2 are read off the germline V gene (reference sequence) as SGHKS and YYEKEE. A distance of 13 bases separates the germline ends of V and J, which lose 4 bases and 5 bases respectively. Amplification of TCR beta CDR3 regions was carried out from RNA transcripts. The TCR CDR3 was subjected to a first round of RT-PCR using the HTBI primer set and the Qiagen OneStep RT-PCR kit. The libraries were constructed in a second round of multiplex PCR and then size-selected and purified. Sequencing of the libraries was done on an Illumina HiSeq2000 using paired-end 100 bp reads. In the paper's pipeline: Raw data were processed with SOAPnuke, discarding reads with adapters, uncalled bases, mean Phred below 15, or no exact constant-primer or identifier match. High-quality paired reads were merged with COPE v1.2.5, and unique nucleotide sequences were defined as clonotypes. MiTCR v1.1 was used to align the clonotypes against IMGT TRBV, TRBD and TRBJ reference segments. Only V-J combinations with frequency above 0.0001, covering about 99% of repertoires, were analysed. The TCS score was defined as F50 (clonal expansion) divided by E x V (chaos), with BLOSUM62-based TCRdist calculated between CDR3 peptides within each V-J. Welch's t-statistics and random forest reduced 514 V-J features to 13, which were used in a naive Bayes classifier (R e1071). TCRdb reworked the public reads: Q25 trimming with fastp, MiXCR clone assembly, productive beta chains retained. Entries are consolidated by CDR3 protein sequence, retaining the most common genes and DNA. None of the V and J calls come from the authors' own analysis; TCRdb made them. A total of 200,000 to 250,000 distinct CDR3 sequences appear in this sample, 16% of them only once. The top ten hold more than 25% of the sample.

Ophthalmopathy patients had moderately to severely active disease, Clinical Activity Score of at least 3, NOSPECS grade of at least 4, and duration under 3 months. Exclusion was applied to patients with uncontrolled infections, other autoimmune diseases, pregnancy or lactation. Diagnoses relied on clinical symptoms, serum thyroxine and TRAb, thyroid ultrasound and orbital computed tomography. PBMCs were isolated from more than 9 ml of fresh peripheral blood by Ficoll-Paque density gradient centrifugation. Trizol reagent was used to extract total RNA, and RNA quality was then checked on an Agilent 2100 Bioanalyzer. This clonotype has at least ten counts. This clone's antigen is unknown. Base qualities were left out, and no much larger clone turns up one base away.

This sequence uses TRBV5-5 and TRBJ1-5, with a weak D call of TRBD1 (6 bases match). The specimen sequenced was blood. This clonotype originated in a woman under 30 with Graves' ophthalmopathy. The CDR3: CASSRTGSDQPQHF. The DNA is TGTGCCAGCAGCCGCACAGGGAGCGATCAGCCCCAGCATTTT.